Each of the 27 T cell receptor beta chains below was sequenced from the same sample in a study of metastatic and nonmetastatic thyroid tumors. Each patient went into thyroid surgery without having received any treatment. TCRdb re-called the PCR reads through MiXCR. The repertoire has approximately 25,000 clones, 26% of them found once; the top ten carry around 17%. The sample was blood. These receptors came from a male donor with papillary thyroid cancer or a benign thyroid nodule (not recorded which). Some clones in this sample may be carry-over from other donors' samples.

By share, this clone ranks as medium-sized (0.01 to 0.1%). The V and J genes are TRBV7-2 and TRBJ1-3; 7 bases line up with TRBD1. The CDR3 has 13 amino acids. In germline, CDR1 is SGHTA, CDR2 FQGNSA. The trim removed 5 bases at V and 6 bases at J, leaving 4 bases unmatched. CDR3 in amino acids: CASSRDSLNTIYF. The CDR3 bases are TGTGCCAGCAGCCGGGACAGCTTAAACACCATATATTTT.

There are a few counts of this clone. At one boundary the junction diverges from the germline segment, which might be a read error. The chain employs TRBV15 and TRBJ1-6; D may be TRBD1 (5 bases). The CDR3 has 15 residues. The germline V gene has CDR1 LNHNV and CDR2 YYDKDF (reference sequence). The CDR3, as DNA: TGTGCCACCCGCAGCCGGACACAAACATCTTCACCCCTCCACTTT. Its protein product is CATRSRTQTSSPLHF.

Note on this clone: A junction boundary mismatches the germline segment, possibly from a read error. In DNA form, the CDR3 reads TGTGCCAGCAGTTTTTTCCTGGACAGGGGTCGCGGGGGTACCGGGGAGCCGTTTTTT. Translating gives CASSFFLDRGRGGTGEPFF. J is TRBJ2-2 and V is TRBV25-1; 9 bases are a match to TRBD1. The CDR3 sequence is 19 residues long. Germline values: CDR1 MGHDK, CDR2 SYGVNS.

This clone has ten or more counts. This clone may be a read error of a much larger clone one base away. V and J are TRBV12-3 or TRBV12-4 and TRBJ2-2; weak D call: TRBD1 (6 bases). V shed 3 bases and J shed 4 bases, with 12 bases lying between them. The CDR3 runs to 15 residues. CDR3 loop: CASSLRQGSTGELFF. The CDR3, as DNA: TGTGCCAGCAGTTTGAGGCAGGGGAGCACCGGGGAGCTGTTTTTT.

On this clone itself: It may be a read error: a sequence one base away is much more abundant. The V gene is TRBV7-2, the J gene TRBJ2-5, with D tentatively TRBD1 (5 bases). Germline CDR1 is SGHTA and CDR2 is FQGNSA. The CDR3 spans 15 residues. V gave up 7 bases and J gave up 5 bases, with 20 bases separating them. CDR3 in amino acids: CASIFSPGHGETQYF. For the CDR3, the DNA is TGTGCCAGCATCTTCAGCCCAGGGCACGGGGAGACCCAGTACTTC.

The chain employs TRBV6-1 and TRBJ2-2, with TRBD1 as a possible D gene (5 bases). Germline assignment: CDR1 MNHNS and CDR2 SASEGT. This CDR3 spans 15 amino acids. V gave up 2 bases and J gave up 2 bases, with 9 bases separating them. The CDR3 reads CASSESTENTGELFF. CDR3 in DNA: TGTGCCAGCAGTGAATCGACAGAAAACACCGGGGAGCTGTTTTTT.

There are many counts of this clone. CDR3 in DNA: TGCAGTGCTAGAGCGGGGAAGGCCTACAATGAGCAGTTCTTC. Protein: CSARAGKAYNEQFF. This chain uses TRBV20-1 with TRBJ2-1, with D possibly being TRBD2 (5 bases). The V gene's germline CDR1 is DFQATT and CDR2 SNEGSKA (reference sequence). The length of the CDR3 is 14 residues. The V and J ends lost 1 base and 2 bases respectively, with 9 bases between them.

This clone was detected ten times or more. This sample includes further DNA sequences coding for the same CDR3. V usage is TRBV2 and J usage is TRBJ1-5; D is undetermined. Germline V gene lookup returns CDR1 SNHLY and CDR2 FYNNEI. The CDR3 totals 15 residues. V gave up 1 base and J gave up 3 bases, with 10 bases separating them. CDR3 sequence: CASSEVGLTNQPQHF. The CDR3 nucleotides read TGTGCCAGCAGTGAAGTAGGACTGACCAATCAGCCCCAGCATTTT. Drawing the rest from reference TRBV2 and TRBJ1-5, the complete variable domain is EPEVTQTPSHQVTQMGQEVILRCVPISNHLYFYWYRQILGQKVEFLVSFYNNEISEKSEIFDDQFSVERPDGSNFTLKIRSTKLEDSAMYFCASSEVGLTNQPQHFGDGTRLSIL.

To note about this clone: This sample includes further DNA sequences coding for the same CDR3. The chain joins TRBV27 to TRBJ2-2, with D hard to call. Trimming took 4 bases from V and 8 from J, leaving 5 bases between them. CDR3 length: 11 residues. Germline V CDR1 and CDR2: MNHEY, SMNVEV (reference sequence). CDR3 sequence (DNA): TGTGCCAGCAGTTACTCAGGGGAGCTGTTTTTT. It codes for CASSYSGELFF.

The chain carries TRBV30 and TRBJ2-1; 10 nucleotides agree with TRBD2. Unmatched junction bases numbered 1, after V lost 2 bases and J lost 9 bases. Germline loops: CDR1 GTSNPN, CDR2 SVGIG (reference sequence). CDR3 length equals 12 residues. CDR3 region: CAWSPSGGEQFF. CDR3 sequence (DNA): TGTGCCTGGAGTCCTAGCGGGGGTGAGCAGTTCTTC.

This clone was observed a few times. A much larger clone differs from this one at a single base, so this may be a read error. This sample also contains other DNA sequences that code for the same CDR3. The J gene is TRBJ1-3, the V gene TRBV9, with D unclear. The germline gives CDR1 SGDLS, CDR2 YYNGEE. The CDR3 runs 16 residues. DNA of the CDR3: TGTGCCAGCAGCGGTGGAGGGCTCCACTCTGGAAACACCATATATTTC. It yields the protein CASSGGGLHSGNTIYF.

The chain couples TRBV19 to TRBJ2-3, with D unclear. The V gene lost 5 bases and the J gene lost 6 bases, with 18 bases spanning the gap. The CDR3 runs to 15 residues. The germline gives CDR1 LNHDA, CDR2 SQIVND (reference sequence). The DNA of the CDR3 is TGTGCCAGTAGTTTCACCAACGGCTCACAGGATACGCAGTATTTT. Translating gives CASSFTNGSQDTQYF.

V and J are TRBV5-4 and TRBJ2-5; D remains unclear. V shed 0 bases and J shed 2 bases, with 5 bases lying between them. Germline V gene data show CDR1 as SGHNT and CDR2 as YYREEE (reference sequence). This CDR3 is 13 amino acids long. CDR3: CASSLVQQETQYF. The CDR3 nucleotides read TGTGCCAGCAGCTTGGTACAGCAAGAGACCCAGTACTTC.

The chain links TRBV4-3 to TRBJ2-5; 9 bases match TRBD1. The germline V gene has CDR1 LGHNA and CDR2 YSLEER. This CDR3 is 14 amino acids long. The junction had 2 bases not matched to a gene; V was cut back by 3 bases and J by 3 bases. CDR3 in amino acids: CASSQDRGEETQYF. DNA for the CDR3: TGCGCCAGCAGCCAGGACAGGGGCGAAGAGACCCAGTACTTC.

This clone was found a few times. The CDR3 region is CASSFLSQGTGANVLTF. In nucleotides, the CDR3 is TGTGCCAGCAGTTTCCTATCGCAGGGGACTGGGGCCAACGTCCTGACTTTC. The chain recombines TRBV28 with TRBJ2-6; possible D gene TRBD1, 6 bases. The CDR3 has 17 amino acids. Germline V gene lookup returns CDR1 MDHEN and CDR2 SYDVKM. The germline V and J ends were trimmed by 3 bases and 2 bases, with 14 bases remaining between them.

V gene TRBV6-1 combines with J gene TRBJ2-5; no definite D call. Germline V lookup: CDR1 MNHNS, CDR2 SASEGT. This CDR3 comprises 13 residues. Trimming took off 2 bases at V and 7 bases at J, with 11 bases between the two ends. The CDR3 DNA is TGTGCCAGCAGTGAAATGCACGAAAGGACCCAGTACTTC. Translation gives CASSEMHERTQYF.

In its sample, this clone was seen many times. The chain is built from TRBV3-1 and TRBJ2-2, with 12 bases identical to TRBD1. CDR1 and CDR2 (germline): LGHDT, YNNKEL (reference sequence). After removal of 2 bases from V and 6 bases from J, the junction contained 4 bases not matched to a gene. The CDR3 consists of 16 residues. CDR3 in amino acids: CASSQLGQGAAGELFF. In DNA form, the CDR3 reads TGTGCCAGCAGCCAATTGGGACAGGGGGCAGCCGGGGAGCTGTTTTTT.

This clone was seen ten or more times. The rearrangement joins TRBV7-9 to TRBJ2-7; 8 nucleotides match TRBD1. The CDR3 has 15 residues. V dropped 5 bases and J dropped 5; count of bases not matched to a gene: 11. The germline CDR1 and CDR2 sequences are SEHNR and FQNEAQ (reference sequence). The CDR3, as DNA: TGTGCCAGCAGCGGAGGACAGGGAGATGTTCACGAGCAGTACTTC. Residues: CASSGGQGDVHEQYF. Together with reference TRBV7-9 and TRBJ2-7, the CDR3 gives the full variable domain: DTGVSQNPRHKITKRGQNVTFRCDPISEHNRLYWYRQTLGQGPEFLTYFQNEAQLEKSRLLSDRFSAERPKGSFSTLEIQRTEQGDSAMYLCASSGGQGDVHEQYFGPGTRLTVT.

This clone was seen at least ten times. This chain joins TRBV28 and TRBJ2-1, with TRBD1 identical over 8 bases. V lost 5 bases and J lost 8; bases outside the gene matches: 8. Germline CDR1 and CDR2: MDHEN and SYDVKM. CDR3 length equals 14 residues. The CDR3 reads CASSGRQGSDEQFF. The CDR3 region has the DNA TGTGCCAGCAGTGGAAGACAGGGGTCAGATGAGCAGTTCTTC.

Points on this clone: It is likely a read error, because the conserved phenylalanine at the end of the CDR3 is missing. The DNA is left out, because the CDR3 cannot be placed on it with certainty; the CDR3 is given as TCRdb lists it. The V gene is TRBV10-3, the J gene TRBJ1-2. 14 amino acids form the CDR3, both terminal residues included. The germline gives CDR1 ENHRY, CDR2 SYGVKD. CDR3 sequence: CAISESPVAYGYPY.

This chain connects TRBV6-1 to TRBJ2-7; 9 bases match TRBD2. V trimming: 7 bases; J trimming: 4 bases; junction bases outside the gene matches: 8. The CDR3 spans 14 residues. Germline CDR1 MNHNS, CDR2 SASEGT. CDR3 in amino acids: CASISGGRGYEQYF. The CDR3 region has the DNA TGTGCCAGCATAAGCGGGGGGCGAGGGTACGAGCAGTACTTC.

At least ten counts were recorded for this clone. As DNA, the CDR3 is TGTGCCAGCAGCTTTTTCGGGACTCCGGGGGATACGCAGTATTTT. Its translation is CASSFFGTPGDTQYF. J is TRBJ2-3 and V is TRBV7-2, with a weak D call TRBD2 (6 bases). The CDR3 sequence is 15 residues long. The V gene's germline CDR1 is SGHTA and CDR2 FQGNSA. The germline V and J ends were trimmed by 3 bases and 6 bases, with 16 bases remaining between them.

A word on this clone: The conserved phenylalanine or tryptophan is not found at the CDR3 terminus, so this likely reflects a read error. This chain joins TRBV11-2 and TRBJ2-1; no reliable D call. V gave up 5 bases and J gave up 8 bases, with 7 bases separating them. This CDR3 region has 11 residues. Germline V CDR1 and CDR2: SGHAT, FQNNGV. The CDR3 reads CASSLVHEQFC. The CDR3 region has the DNA TGTGCCAGCAGCCTAGTACATGAGCAGTTCTGC.

This clone was seen repeatedly, ten times or more. The chain has TRBV14 and TRBJ1-2; TRBD1 might be the D (6 bases). Germline lookup yields CDR1 SGHDN and CDR2 FVKESK. Trimming left V 4 bases short and J 8 bases short, with 14 bases between. The CDR3 is 13 residues long. The CDR3 DNA reads as TGTGCCAGCAGCCCCTTGGACAGAAACGGCTACACCTTC. This codes for CASSPLDRNGYTF.

This clone was seen at least ten times. Other nucleotide sequences from this sample produce the same CDR3. This chain links TRBV3-1 with TRBJ2-2; 9 bases are a match to TRBD2. After removal of 0 bases from V and 6 bases from J, the junction contained 2 bases not matched to a gene. Per the germline V gene, CDR1 is LGHDT and CDR2 is YNNKEL (reference sequence). The CDR3 runs to 15 residues. The CDR3 DNA reads TGTGCCAGCAGCCAAGAGATAGCGGGAGCCGGGGAGCTGTTTTTT. Its protein is CASSQEIAGAGELFF.

CDR3 sequence (DNA): TGCAGTGCTAGAGATCAGGGTGGAGGAAAGAGCTACACCTTC. Its translation: CSARDQGGGKSYTF. The chain links TRBV20-1 to TRBJ1-2; a weak D match, TRBD1 (5 bases). CDR3 length: 14 amino acids. Deletions cut 0 bases from V and 9 bases from J, with 17 bases between. Germline assignment: CDR1 DFQATT and CDR2 SNEGSKA (reference sequence).

The chain employs TRBV5-6 and TRBJ1-1; no firm D call. Germline V gives CDR1 SGHDT, CDR2 YYEEEE. CDR3 length equals 13 residues. Trimming removed 4 bases at V and 1 base at J, with 8 bases between. CDR3 bases: TGTGCCAGCAGCAGGACTGAGAACACTGAAGCTTTCTTT. It codes for CASSRTENTEAFF.